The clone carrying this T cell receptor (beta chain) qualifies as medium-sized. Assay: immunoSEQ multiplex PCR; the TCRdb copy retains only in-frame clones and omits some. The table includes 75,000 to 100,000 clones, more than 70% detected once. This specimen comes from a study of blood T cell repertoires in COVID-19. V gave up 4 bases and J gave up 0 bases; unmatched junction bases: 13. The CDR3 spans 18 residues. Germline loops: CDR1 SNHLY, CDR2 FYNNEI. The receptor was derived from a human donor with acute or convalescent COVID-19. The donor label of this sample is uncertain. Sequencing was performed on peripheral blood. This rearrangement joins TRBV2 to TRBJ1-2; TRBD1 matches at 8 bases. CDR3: CASSVDRGERRANYGYTF. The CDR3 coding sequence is TGTGCCAGCAGTGTAGACAGGGGAGAACGGAGGGCTAACTATGGCTACACCTTC. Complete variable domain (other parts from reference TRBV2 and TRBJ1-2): EPEVTQTPSHQVTQMGQEVILRCVPISNHLYFYWYRQILGQKVEFLVSFYNNEISEKSEIFDDQFSVERPDGSNFTLKIRSTKLEDSAMYFCASSVDRGERRANYGYTFGSGTRLTVV.